Below, 22 T cell receptor beta chains from the same sample are listed, as sequenced in a study of T cell changes during pregnancy in multiple sclerosis. Produced via immunoSEQ multiplex PCR; TCRdb's table is partial and in-frame only. The sample records tens of thousands of clones, 85% to 95% being singletons. The source was peripheral blood, collected in the third trimester of pregnancy. The receptors were sampled from a female donor in good health, enrolled as a control in a pregnancy study.

The chain uses TRBV19 and TRBJ1-2; 10 bases fit TRBD1. Per germline, CDR1 LNHDA and CDR2 SQIVND (reference sequence). The CDR3 is made up of 16 amino acids. Trimming at V came to 5 bases and at J to 8 bases, leaving 14 bases not matched to a gene. DNA for the CDR3: TGTGCCAGTAGTCCAGAGACAGGGGGCGAGATTGGAGGCTACACCTTC. This translates into CASSPETGGEIGGYTF.

The chain has TRBV6-5 and TRBJ2-7; D may be TRBD2 (5 bases). The germline gives CDR1 MNHEY, CDR2 SVGAGI. This CDR3 comprises 12 residues. Trimming removed 4 bases from V and 2 bases from J, with 6 bases in between. The CDR3 bases are TGTGCCAGCAGTTCGGGGACCTACGAGCAGTACTTC. Its protein product is CASSSGTYEQYF.

This chain joins TRBV18 and TRBJ1-2; D is undetermined. The CDR3 has 14 amino acids. Between the trimmed V and J ends, which lost 0 bases and 4 bases, there was a span of 9 bases. Germline CDR1 and CDR2: KGHSH and LQKENI. The CDR3: CASSPPGSSYGYTF. The CDR3 DNA reads as TGTGCCAGCTCACCACCCGGGAGCTCCTATGGCTACACCTTC.

V and J are TRBV7-9 and TRBJ2-1; D is unclear. V lost 8 bases and J 5 bases, leaving 7 bases between the germline ends. Germline CDR1 is SEHNR and CDR2 is FQNEAQ (reference sequence). The CDR3 contains 11 residues. The DNA of the CDR3 is TGTGCCAGCTGGAGAAACAATGAGCAGTTCTTC. This codes for CASWRNNEQFF.

This chain connects TRBV28 to TRBJ1-5, with D unresolved. V was trimmed by 7 bases and J by 4 bases, leaving 14 bases between them. The germline CDR1 and CDR2 sequences are MDHEN and SYDVKM. This CDR3 has 14 amino acids. DNA for the CDR3: TGTGCCAGCACCTCCTCCCCTTATAATCAGCCCCAGCATTTT. Translated: CASTSSPYNQPQHF.

The chain uses TRBV27 and TRBJ1-2, with 7 bases aligning to TRBD1. Germline CDR1 MNHEY, CDR2 SMNVEV (reference sequence). V was clipped by 5 bases and J by 1 base; unmatched bases: 10. This CDR3 region has 16 residues. This CDR3 reads CASSHSGQIVNYGYTF. The CDR3 DNA reads as TGTGCCAGCAGTCATTCGGGACAGATAGTTAACTATGGCTACACCTTC.

The rearrangement uses TRBV4-1 and TRBJ1-2, with 8 bases identical to TRBD1. The CDR3 extends over 15 amino acids. V dropped 3 bases and J dropped 2; count of bases not matched to a gene: 5. Germline loops: CDR1 MGHRA, CDR2 YSYEKL. The CDR3 spells CASSQETGANYGYTF. In DNA form, the CDR3 reads TGCGCCAGCAGCCAGGAGACAGGGGCCAACTATGGCTACACCTTC.

The V and J genes are TRBV28 and TRBJ2-7; D might be TRBD2 (6 bases). The germline V gene has CDR1 MDHEN and CDR2 SYDVKM. The CDR3 spans 13 residues. Trimming shortened V by 3 bases and J by 3 bases, and 9 bases separated the two germline ends. CDR3 coding DNA: TGTGCCAGCAGTTTCGGGGGATTCTACGAGCAGTACTTC. Translation gives CASSFGGFYEQYF.

The chain combines TRBV7-6 with TRBJ1-5; D unclear. The CDR3 sequence is 13 residues long. The germline V gene has CDR1 SGHVS and CDR2 FNYEAQ. The V gene lost 0 bases and the J gene lost 9 bases, with 9 bases spanning the gap. The CDR3 bases are TGTGCCAGCAGCTTAGCTCGCGGGTGGCCCCAGCATTTT. Translating gives CASSLARGWPQHF.

The chain recombines TRBV28 with TRBJ2-1; D is undetermined. The CDR3 spans 12 residues. CDR1 is MDHEN, CDR2 SYDVKM, per germline. Deletions cut 3 bases from V and 9 bases from J, with 9 bases between. CDR3 nucleotide sequence: TGTGCCAGCAGTTTCGGAGTTAGTGAGCAGTTCTTC. Its translation: CASSFGVSEQFF.

The rearrangement joins TRBV19 to TRBJ1-6, with 10 bases aligning to TRBD1. Germline V gene lookup returns CDR1 LNHDA and CDR2 SQIVND (reference sequence). The CDR3 consists of 15 residues. After removal of 5 bases from V and 10 bases from J, the junction contained 8 bases not matched to a gene. DNA for the CDR3: TGTGCCAGTAGTGAGTCCGGACAGGGGGTCTCACCCCTCCACTTT. It specifies CASSESGQGVSPLHF.

The CDR3 spells CASSAWDTYEQYF. Written as DNA, the CDR3 is TGTGCCAGCAGCGCTTGGGACACCTACGAGCAGTACTTC. The V gene is TRBV9, the J gene TRBJ2-7; a possible D gene is TRBD1 (6 bases). The CDR3 sequence is 13 residues long. Trimming took off 3 bases at V and 2 bases at J, with 9 bases between the two ends. The V gene's germline CDR1 is SGDLS and CDR2 YYNGEE.

The V call is TRBV19, the J call TRBJ1-5, with D possibly being TRBD1 (5 bases). From germline, CDR1 is LNHDA and CDR2 SQIVND (reference sequence). This CDR3 is 12 amino acids long. Trimming took off 7 bases at V and 6 bases at J, with 10 bases between the two ends. This CDR3 reads CASNTGVQPQHF. In DNA, the CDR3 is TGTGCCAGTAATACGGGGGTTCAGCCCCAGCATTTT. The whole variable domain, filled in from reference TRBV19 and TRBJ1-5, reads DGGITQSPKYLFRKEGQNVTLSCEQNLNHDAMYWYRQDPGQGLRLIYYSQIVNDFQKGDIAEGYSVSREKKESFPLTVTSAQKNPTAFYLCASNTGVQPQHFGDGTRLSIL.

V usage is TRBV5-4 and J usage is TRBJ1-4, with D tentatively TRBD1 (5 bases). Germline CDR1 reads SGHNT; CDR2 reads YYREEE (reference sequence). The CDR3 totals 16 residues. Trimming took 3 bases from V and 6 from J, leaving 18 bases between them. The CDR3: CASSSPGATGDEKLFF. DNA for the CDR3: TGTGCCAGCAGCTCCCCTGGGGCTACCGGCGATGAAAAACTGTTTTTT.

Only a few counts were recorded for this clone. This CDR3 reads CASSAQGASGELFF. Here the CDR3 DNA reads TGTGCCAGCAGCGCACAGGGGGCGAGCGGGGAGCTGTTTTTT. V gene TRBV6-4 combines with J gene TRBJ2-2; TRBD1 matches at 9 bases. After removal of 6 bases from V and 7 bases from J, the junction contained 6 bases not matched to a gene. From germline, CDR1 is MRHNA and CDR2 SNTAGT. The CDR3 runs to 14 residues.

The V and J genes are TRBV13 and TRBJ2-2; 7 bases are a match to TRBD2. V dropped 5 bases and J dropped 8; count of bases not matched to a gene: 11. Germline CDR1 is PRHDT and CDR2 is FYEKMQ (reference sequence). CDR3 length equals 15 residues. Here the CDR3 reads CASSPPREYSGELFF. The DNA of the CDR3 is TGTGCCAGCAGCCCCCCGCGGGAGTACAGTGGGGAGCTGTTTTTT.

The chain is built from TRBV11-2 and TRBJ1-4; the D gene is possibly TRBD1 (6 bases). Germline CDR1 is SGHAT and CDR2 is FQNNGV. The CDR3 length is 16 residues. Trimming pared 4 bases from V and 4 bases from J, leaving 16 bases between. The CDR3 DNA sequence: TGTGCCAGCAGCTCGAGCCCAGGGGCGTTTAATGAAAAACTGTTTTTT. Translating it yields CASSSSPGAFNEKLFF. Full variable domain (remainder filled in from reference TRBV11-2 and TRBJ1-4): EAGVAQSPRYKIIEKRQSVAFWCNPISGHATLYWYQQILGQGPKLLIQFQNNGVVDDSQLPKDRFSAERLKGVDSTLKIQPAKLEDSAVYLCASSSSPGAFNEKLFFGSGTQLSVL.

V usage is TRBV19 and J usage is TRBJ2-2; 7 bases align to TRBD2. Germline V gene lookup returns CDR1 LNHDA and CDR2 SQIVND (reference sequence). The CDR3 totals 15 residues. V lost 5 bases and J lost 6; bases outside the gene matches: 9. As DNA, the CDR3 is TGTGCCAGTAGTTCCTGGAGTGGGGGGGCCGGGGAGCTGTTTTTT. It codes for CASSSWSGGAGELFF.

Details on this clone: Germline and junction disagree at one end, which may indicate a read error. This CDR3 reads CATSALRWGEYQPQHF. CDR3 DNA sequence: TGTGCCACCAGTGCCCTTAGGTGGGGGGAATATCAGCCCCAGCATTTT. The V call is TRBV28, the J call TRBJ1-5; maybe TRBD1 (5 bases). From germline, CDR1 is MDHEN and CDR2 SYDVKM. The CDR3 spans 16 residues.

The CDR3 region has the DNA TGTGCCAGCATTGGGGGGGGGCCGCGCACAGATACGCAGTATTTT. Protein sequence: CASIGGGPRTDTQYF. The chain couples TRBV6-1 to TRBJ2-3; D is perhaps TRBD2 (7 bases). CDR3 length: 15 amino acids. Trimming removed 7 bases at V and 1 base at J, with 15 bases between. In germline, CDR1 is MNHNS, CDR2 SASEGT.

The chain carries TRBV7-2 and TRBJ1-2; no reliable D call. Germline CDR1 SGHTA, CDR2 FQGNSA. The CDR3 has 13 residues. Trimming took off 1 base at V and 6 bases at J, with 9 bases between the two ends. CDR3 region: CASSLGRGNGYTF. Here the CDR3 DNA reads TGTGCCAGCAGCTTAGGGCGAGGGAATGGCTACACCTTC.

The chain uses TRBV28 and TRBJ2-3; 9 nucleotides match TRBD1. The trim removed 8 bases at V and 4 bases at J, leaving 4 bases unmatched. The CDR3 totals 13 residues. Germline CDR1 and CDR2: MDHEN and SYDVKM. CDR3 sequence reads: CASGQGIPDTQYF. The DNA for the CDR3 is TGTGCCAGCGGACAGGGGATCCCAGATACGCAGTATTTT.